This record looks at one T cell receptor (beta chain) sequence and its context. The antigen remains unidentified. Primers for the PCR totalled 60 Vbeta and 13 Jbeta. In the source study's methods: There were around 80 million unique TCR beta chains by a later count, and about 12 million of them were shared. Using immunoSEQ multiplex PCR, the repertoire was profiled, and TCRdb retains in-frame clones only, with some absent. The DNA was the basis for D and trimming; V, J and clone size are from that table. The repertoire holds about 160,000 clones, with 80% to 90% as singletons. Germline-derived CDR1 and CDR2 are ENHRY and SYGVKD. V gave up 6 bases and J gave up 4 bases; unmatched junction bases: 1. The CDR3 contains 13 residues. The source of the sample is a study of cytomegalovirus exposure and HLA in healthy donors. Whole-study results and caveats: Sequencing depth across donors, presence/absence analyses assumed, was roughly uniform. Previous analysis showed most TCR beta V segments were productive about 90% or about 30% of the time.

The sample comprised PBMCs. V and J are TRBV10-3 and TRBJ2-1, with 9 bases identical to TRBD1. The clonotype comes from a woman aged 18-29 years in good health and CMV-seronegative. The CDR3 sequence: CAISGTGYNEQFF. CDR3 sequence (DNA): TGTGCCATCAGCGGGACAGGGTACAATGAGCAGTTCTTC.